This T cell receptor beta chain was observed in a study of control samples from healthy donors and cancer patients. Profiled with immunoSEQ multiplex PCR; TCRdb holds only in-frame clones, not every one. The profile shows around 120,000 clones, about 87% of them singletons. This CDR3 has 15 amino acids. Looked up from germline, CDR1 is MGHDK and CDR2 is SYGVNS. Trimming removed 5 bases from V and 7 bases from J; junction bases left unmatched: 10. The rearrangement joins TRBV25-1 to TRBJ1-3; 8 positions agree with TRBD1. The source material was blood. The TCR sequence derives from a man aged 35-49 years in good health. The CDR3, as DNA: TGTGCCAGCAGTCCTCGACAGGGGTCAACGAACACCATATATTTT. Its translation is CASSPRQGSTNTIYF.